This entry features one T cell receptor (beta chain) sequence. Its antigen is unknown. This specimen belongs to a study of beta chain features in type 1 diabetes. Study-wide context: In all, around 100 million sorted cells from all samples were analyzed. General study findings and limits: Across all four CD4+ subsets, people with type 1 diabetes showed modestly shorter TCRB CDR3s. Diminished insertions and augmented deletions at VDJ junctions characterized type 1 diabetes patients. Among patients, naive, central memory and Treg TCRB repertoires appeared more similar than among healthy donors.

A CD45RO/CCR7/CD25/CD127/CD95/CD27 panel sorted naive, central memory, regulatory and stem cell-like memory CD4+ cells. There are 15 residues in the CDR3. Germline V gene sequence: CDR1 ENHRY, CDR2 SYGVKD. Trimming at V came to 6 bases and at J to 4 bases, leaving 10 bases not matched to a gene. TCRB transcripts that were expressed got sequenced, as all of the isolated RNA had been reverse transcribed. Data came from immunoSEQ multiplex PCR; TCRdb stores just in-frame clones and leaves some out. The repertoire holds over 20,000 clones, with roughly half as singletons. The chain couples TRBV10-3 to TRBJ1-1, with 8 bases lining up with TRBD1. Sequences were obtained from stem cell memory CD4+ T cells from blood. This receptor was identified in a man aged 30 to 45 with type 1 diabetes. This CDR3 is CAISPDRGPGTEAFF. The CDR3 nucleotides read TGTGCCATCAGCCCAGACAGGGGCCCGGGCACTGAAGCTTTCTTT.